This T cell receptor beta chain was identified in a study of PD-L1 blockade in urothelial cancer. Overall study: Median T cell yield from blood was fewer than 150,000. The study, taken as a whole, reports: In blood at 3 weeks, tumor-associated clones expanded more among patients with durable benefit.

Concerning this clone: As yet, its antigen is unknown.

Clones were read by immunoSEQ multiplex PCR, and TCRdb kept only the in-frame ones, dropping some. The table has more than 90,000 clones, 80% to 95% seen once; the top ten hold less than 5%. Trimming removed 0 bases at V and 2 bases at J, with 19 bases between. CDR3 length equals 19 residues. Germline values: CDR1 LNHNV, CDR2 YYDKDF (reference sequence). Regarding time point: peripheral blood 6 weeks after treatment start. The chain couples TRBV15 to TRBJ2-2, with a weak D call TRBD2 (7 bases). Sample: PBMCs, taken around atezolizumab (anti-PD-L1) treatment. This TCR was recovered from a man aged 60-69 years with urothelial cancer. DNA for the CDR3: TGTGCCACCAGCAGAGATAGGGGGGGACGGATGCTCAACACCGGGGAGCTGTTTTTT. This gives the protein CATSRDRGGRMLNTGELFF.